The clone carrying this T cell receptor beta chain was counted between two and nine times. Its antigen is currently unknown. The entry originates in a study of T cells after yellow fever vaccination. Broader study findings: A weaker but faster secondary response was observed, peaking on day 5 versus 15.

MiXCR, applied by TCRdb to the 5' RACE reads, yields one record per CDR3 protein. The sample lists roughly 500,000 distinct CDR3 sequences; 15% to 20% were seen once. Germline V gives CDR1 LNHNV, CDR2 YYDKDF (reference sequence). V lost 4 bases to trimming and J lost 2 bases, with 8 bases between them. The CDR3 is 13 residues long. The chain uses TRBV15 and TRBJ2-5; no reliable D call. This TCR derives from a man aged 25 to 45 who received the YFV17D yellow fever vaccine. This sample comprised PBMCs, obtained 15 days after the yellow fever booster vaccination. CDR3 region: CATSIRLQETQYF. The DNA of the CDR3 is TGTGCCACCAGCATCCGCCTACAAGAGACCCAGTACTTC.